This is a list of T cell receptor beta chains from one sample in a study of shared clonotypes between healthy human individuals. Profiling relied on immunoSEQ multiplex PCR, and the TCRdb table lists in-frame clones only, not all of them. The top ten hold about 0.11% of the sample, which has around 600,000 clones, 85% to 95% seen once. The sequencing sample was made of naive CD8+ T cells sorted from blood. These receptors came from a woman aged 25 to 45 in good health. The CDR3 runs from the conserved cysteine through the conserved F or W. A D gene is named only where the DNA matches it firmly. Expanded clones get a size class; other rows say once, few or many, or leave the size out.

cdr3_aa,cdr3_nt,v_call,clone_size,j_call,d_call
CASSLDLGTFPYEQYF,TGTGCCAGCAGCTTAGACCTCGGGACCTTCCCCTACGAGCAGTACTTC,TRBV7-9,-,TRBJ2-7,-
CASSLPRTGDLSNTGELFF,TGTGCCAGCAGTCTACCCCGGACAGGGGACTTATCGAACACCGGGGAGCTGTTTTTT,TRBV28,-,TRBJ2-2,TRBD1
CASSLFVQGDTEAFF,TGTGCCAGCAGTTTATTTGTCCAGGGTGATACTGAAGCTTTCTTT,TRBV28,-,TRBJ1-1,-
CASSPRGQEYQETQYF,TGTGCCAGCAGCCCTAGAGGACAGGAATATCAAGAGACCCAGTACTTC,TRBV7-9,-,TRBJ2-5,TRBD1
CASRLTGYAYEQYF,TGTGCCAGCAGGCTGACAGGGTACGCCTACGAGCAGTACTTC,TRBV28,-,TRBJ2-7,TRBD1
CASSEVGDYEQYF,TGTGCCAGCAGTGAAGTTGGCGACTACGAGCAGTACTTC,TRBV6-1,-,TRBJ2-7,-
CASSFPTSGSLNEQFF,TGTGCCAGCAGCTTCCCGACTAGCGGGAGTTTGAATGAGCAGTTCTTC,TRBV9,-,TRBJ2-1,TRBD2
CASRFSGSSTDTQYF,TGTGCCAGCAGGTTCAGCGGATCTAGCACAGATACGCAGTATTTT,TRBV5-4,-,TRBJ2-3,-
CASSPLQRKPSTDTQYF,TGTGCCAGTAGCCCCTTACAGCGGAAGCCCTCCACAGATACGCAGTATTTT,TRBV19,once,TRBJ2-3,-
CASTGGGNEPQHF,TGTGCCAGCACGGGAGGGGGCAATGAGCCCCAGCATTTT,TRBV2,-,TRBJ1-5,TRBD1
CASRDRGSYNEQFF,TGTGCCAGCAGAGACAGGGGCTCCTACAATGAGCAGTTCTTC,TRBV2,-,TRBJ2-1,TRBD1
CASSADLNSYNEQFF,TGTGCCAGCAGTGCCGACCTAAACTCCTACAATGAGCAGTTCTTC,TRBV25-1,-,TRBJ2-1,-
CASSVAGTPYNEQFF,TGTGCCAGCAGCGTAGCCGGGACTCCTTACAATGAGCAGTTCTTC,TRBV9,-,TRBJ2-1,-
CASSVGGGNYGYTF,TGTGCCAGCAGCGTAGGGGGAGGGAACTATGGCTACACCTTC,TRBV9,-,TRBJ1-2,-
CASSYGTGGSSYEQYF,TGTGCCAGCAGCTACGGGACAGGTGGCAGCTCCTACGAGCAGTACTTC,TRBV11-2,-,TRBJ2-7,TRBD1
CASSGPSSYEQYF,TGTGCCAGTAGTGGGCCCAGCTCCTACGAGCAGTACTTC,TRBV19,-,TRBJ2-7,-
CASSYSADNEQFF,TGTGCCAGCAGTTACTCGGCAGACAATGAGCAGTTCTTC,TRBV6-6,-,TRBJ2-1,-
CASSYRGRNQPQHF,TGTGCCAGCAGCTACAGGGGCAGGAATCAGCCCCAGCATTTT,TRBV28,-,TRBJ1-5,TRBD1
CASSLGRGEDEKLFF,TGTGCCAGCAGCTTAGGGCGGGGCGAGGATGAAAAACTGTTTTTT,TRBV7-9,-,TRBJ1-4,-
CASSPAEPNQPQHF,TGTGCCAGCAGCCCGGCAGAACCGAATCAGCCCCAGCATTTT,TRBV28,-,TRBJ1-5,-
CASSFIDFQETQYF,TGTGCCAGCAGCTTTATCGACTTCCAAGAGACCCAGTACTTC,TRBV6-6,-,TRBJ2-5,-
CASSLGGLQVSYEQYF,TGTGCCAGCAGTTTAGGGGGCTTACAGGTCTCCTACGAGCAGTACTTC,TRBV28,-,TRBJ2-7,-
CAWSHYRETEAFF,TGTGCCTGGAGCCATTACAGGGAAACTGAAGCTTTCTTT,TRBV30,few,TRBJ1-1,-
CASSLSPQGAYEQYF,TGTGCCAGCAGCTTAAGTCCCCAGGGGGCATACGAGCAGTACTTC,TRBV11-2,-,TRBJ2-7,TRBD1